This TCR beta chain was profiled in a study of T cells in Graves' hyperthyroidism and ophthalmopathy. TCR beta CDR3 region amplification was performed from RNA transcripts. The HTBI set primed first-round TCR CDR3 RT-PCR. TCRdb reprocessed the multiplex PCR reads with MiXCR, giving one entry per CDR3 protein. The sample shows some 760,000 distinct CDR3 sequences, about 14% of them seen only once. This clonotype came up many times. Its antigen is undetermined. Study-level findings and limits: Within blood appeared most thyroid clonotypes that had expanded above 0.001. Stable hyperthyroidism and ophthalmopathy were separated using 13 V-J signatures.

V gave up 1 base and J gave up 4 bases; unmatched junction bases: 11. This CDR3 comprises 16 residues. The germline CDR1 and CDR2 sequences are GTSNPN and SVGIG (reference sequence). Stable Graves' hyperthyroidism meant no ophthalmopathy progression within 18 months. The sequence was obtained from a woman between 18 and 29 years old with Graves' hyperthyroidism. Sequenced input: blood. The chain uses TRBV30 and TRBJ1-1; 8 bases agree with TRBD1. The CDR3 coding sequence is TGTGCCTGGAGTGAGTTTATGTACAGGGGGGGCACTGAAGCTTTCTTT. It translates to CAWSEFMYRGGTEAFF.